The clone carrying this T cell receptor beta chain was counted only a few times. The data stem from a study of blood T cells in healthy people across ages. The use of a sample-barcoded 5' primer and a J-beta primer mix characterized a second PCR of about 7 to 12 cycles. TCRdb ran MiXCR on the 5' RACE reads and lists one entry per CDR3 protein. The sample includes about 1.8 million distinct CDR3 sequences, just under 50% of them seen just once. Sequenced input: blood. The TCR sequence derives from a woman aged 40 to 49 in good health.

CDR3 DNA sequence: TGTGCCAGCAGTTTAAGGGGGGCATTTTCACCCCTCCACTTT. It is translated as CASSLRGAFSPLHF. The chain couples TRBV27 to TRBJ1-6; D might be TRBD1 (6 bases). Trimming removed 2 bases at V and 9 bases at J, with 11 bases between. This CDR3 has 14 residues. Germline-derived CDR1 and CDR2 are MNHEY and SMNVEV (reference sequence).